This note documents a single T cell receptor beta chain sequence. Germline V gene lookup returns CDR1 MNHEY and CDR2 SVGAGI. The CDR3 totals 17 residues. V lost 4 bases, J lost 4 bases, and 16 bases stayed unmatched. This record comes from a study of CD8+CD57+ T cells in acquired aplastic anemia. Patients chosen for sequencing had CD8+CD57+ cells that had expanded, as shown by flow cytometry. Genomic DNA templated the TCR beta VDJ and CDR3 profiling. TCRdb independently ran MiXCR on the reads; one entry per CDR3 protein. This table holds around 170,000 distinct CDR3 sequences, around 45% found once. Sequenced sample: sorted CD4+, CD8+, or CD8+CD57+ T cells (not recorded which) from PBMCs. The rearrangement links TRBV6-5 to TRBJ2-7, with 7 bases lining up with TRBD2. This clonotype originated in a human donor with aplastic anemia. The CDR3 loop reads CASSFYPPGGSGYEQYF. The CDR3 DNA sequence: TGTGCCAGCAGTTTTTACCCCCCGGGGGGATCCGGATACGAGCAGTACTTC.